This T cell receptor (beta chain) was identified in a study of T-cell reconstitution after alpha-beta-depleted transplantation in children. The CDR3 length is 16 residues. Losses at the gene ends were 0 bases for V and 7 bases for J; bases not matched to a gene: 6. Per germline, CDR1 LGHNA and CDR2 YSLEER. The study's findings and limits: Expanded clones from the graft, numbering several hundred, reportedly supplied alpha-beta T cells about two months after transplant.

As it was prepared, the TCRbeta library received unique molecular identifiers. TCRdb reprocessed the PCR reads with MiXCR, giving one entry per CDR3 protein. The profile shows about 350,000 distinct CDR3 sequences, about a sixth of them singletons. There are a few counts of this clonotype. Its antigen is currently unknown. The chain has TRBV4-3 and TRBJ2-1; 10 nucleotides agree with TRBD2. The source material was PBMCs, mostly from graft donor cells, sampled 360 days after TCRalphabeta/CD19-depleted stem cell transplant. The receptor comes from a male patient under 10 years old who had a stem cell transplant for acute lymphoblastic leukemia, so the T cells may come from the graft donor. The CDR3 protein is CASSQDPAGGPNEQFF. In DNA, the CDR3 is TGCGCCAGCAGCCAAGACCCAGCGGGAGGGCCGAATGAGCAGTTCTTC.